The next 8 T cell receptor beta chains were all read from a single sample in a study of cytomegalovirus exposure and HLA in healthy donors. Primers included in the PCR were 60 Vbeta and 13 Jbeta primers. Assay: immunoSEQ multiplex PCR; the TCRdb copy retains only in-frame clones and omits some. The sample holds approximately 110,000 clones, approximately 80% seen once. The sample taken for sequencing was PBMCs. The receptors shown here come from a woman aged 40-49 years in good health and CMV-seropositive.

In the case of this clone: This specimen includes other DNA sequences encoding the same CDR3. This chain uses TRBV7-9 with TRBJ2-3, with 8 positions matching TRBD2. From germline, CDR1 is SEHNR and CDR2 FQNEAQ (reference sequence). V shed 5 bases and J 0 bases; nucleotides not matched to a gene: 1. The CDR3 has 14 amino acids. The CDR3 loop reads CASSRLASTDTQYF. In nucleotides, the CDR3 is TGTGCCAGCAGCAGACTAGCGAGCACAGATACGCAGTATTTT.

V and J are TRBV11-2 and TRBJ2-3, with a weak D call TRBD1 (6 bases). This CDR3 is 18 amino acids long. Germline V lookup: CDR1 SGHAT, CDR2 FQNNGV. Trimming took off 3 bases at V and 2 bases at J, with 21 bases between the two ends. CDR3 DNA sequence: TGTGCCAGCAGCTTGGCCACAGGGAAGAGGAAACACACAGATACGCAGTATTTT. This sequence encodes CASSLATGKRKHTDTQYF.

The chain joins TRBV6-1 to TRBJ2-1; 11 bases line up with TRBD2. The length of the CDR3 is 18 residues. J lost 4 bases, V lost 3 bases, and 11 bases had no gene match. CDR1 is MNHNS and CDR2 is SASEGT in the germline V gene. CDR3 sequence (DNA): TGTGCCAGCAGTGACCTCCTTCTAGCGGGAGGCCCATACAATGAGCAGTTCTTC. Translation: CASSDLLLAGGPYNEQFF.

This rearrangement joins TRBV6-6 to TRBJ1-2; 9 bases agree with TRBD1. CDR1 is MNHNY and CDR2 is SVGAGI in the germline V gene (reference sequence). This CDR3 region has 15 residues. J was trimmed by 5 bases and V by 5 bases; bases with no gene match: 9. This chain's CDR3 is CASSPGTGPVYGYTF. The CDR3 DNA follows: TGTGCCAGCAGTCCCGGGACAGGGCCTGTTTATGGCTACACCTTC.

The V call is TRBV29-1, the J call TRBJ1-5, with D possibly TRBD1 on 5 matching bases. Germline V gene lookup returns CDR1 SQVTM and CDR2 ANQGSEA. The ends were cut back, 0 bases at V and 9 bases at J, with 9 bases in the middle. This CDR3 is 12 amino acids long. The DNA of the CDR3 is TGCAGCGTTGAAGATCGGGGGGGGCCCCAGCATTTT. It encodes CSVEDRGGPQHF.

The chain joins TRBV28 to TRBJ2-1; possibly TRBD2 for D (5 bases). V lost 5 bases and J 6 bases, leaving 14 bases between the germline ends. The CDR3 has 14 residues. CDR1 is MDHEN, CDR2 SYDVKM, per germline. The CDR3 coding sequence is TGTGCCAGCAGTCCCGGACTCTCCCCCAATGAGCAGTTCTTC. It codes for CASSPGLSPNEQFF.

This clone was counted a single time. The J gene is TRBJ2-5, the V gene TRBV9; 7 bases are shared with TRBD1. The CDR3 loop spans 13 amino acids. Germline V lookup: CDR1 SGDLS, CDR2 YYNGEE. Losses at the gene ends were 9 bases for V and 2 bases for J; bases not matched to a gene: 7. The CDR3 sequence is CAIRQGGQETQYF. CDR3 DNA: TGTGCCATTCGACAGGGTGGTCAAGAGACCCAGTACTTC.

This clone was seen a handful of times. The junction and the germline gene differ at one end; a read error may be behind it. J is TRBJ2-2 and V is TRBV4-2, with D hard to call. The CDR3 covers 15 residues. The germline gives CDR1 LGHNA, CDR2 YNFKEQ. The CDR3 sequence is CASSQDLTTSGELFF. The CDR3 DNA follows: TGTGCCAGCAGCCAAGATCTTACTACCTCCGGAGAGCTGTTTTTT.